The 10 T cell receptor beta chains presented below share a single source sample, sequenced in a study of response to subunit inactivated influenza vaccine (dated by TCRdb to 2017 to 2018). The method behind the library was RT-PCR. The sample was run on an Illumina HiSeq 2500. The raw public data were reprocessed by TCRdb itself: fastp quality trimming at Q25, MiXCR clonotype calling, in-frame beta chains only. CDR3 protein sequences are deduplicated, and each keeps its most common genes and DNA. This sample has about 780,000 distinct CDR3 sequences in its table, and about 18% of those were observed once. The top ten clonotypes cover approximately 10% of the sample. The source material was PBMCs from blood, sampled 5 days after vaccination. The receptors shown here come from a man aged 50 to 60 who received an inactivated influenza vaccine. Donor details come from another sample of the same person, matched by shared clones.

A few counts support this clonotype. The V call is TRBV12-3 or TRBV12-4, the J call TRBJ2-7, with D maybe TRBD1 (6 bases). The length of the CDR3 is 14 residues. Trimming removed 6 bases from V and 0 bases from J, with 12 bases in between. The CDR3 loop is CASSWVGGSYEQYF. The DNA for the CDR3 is TGTGCCAGCAGCTGGGTAGGGGGCTCCTACGAGCAGTACTTC.

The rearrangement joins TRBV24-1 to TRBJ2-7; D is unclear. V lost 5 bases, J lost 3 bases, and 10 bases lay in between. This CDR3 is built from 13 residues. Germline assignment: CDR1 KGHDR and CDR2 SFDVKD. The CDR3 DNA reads TGTGCCACCAGTGGGGTCGGCAGCTACGAGCAGTACTTC. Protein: CATSGVGSYEQYF.

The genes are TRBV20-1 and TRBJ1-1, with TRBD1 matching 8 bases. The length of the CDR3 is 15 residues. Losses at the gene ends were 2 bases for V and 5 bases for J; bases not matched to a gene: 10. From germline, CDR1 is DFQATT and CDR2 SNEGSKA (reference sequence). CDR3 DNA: TGCAGTGCTAGACCACCCAGGGACAGGTCGACTGAAGCTTTCTTT. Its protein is CSARPPRDRSTEAFF.

This CDR3 reads CASSLAPTGVNTGELFF. The CDR3 coding sequence is TGTGCCAGCAGCTTAGCGCCGACAGGGGTGAACACCGGGGAGCTGTTTTTT. The rearrangement joins TRBV7-2 to TRBJ2-2, with 8 bases matching TRBD1. There are 17 residues in the CDR3. Looked up from germline, CDR1 is SGHTA and CDR2 is FQGNSA. V lost 0 bases and J lost 1; bases outside the gene matches: 4.

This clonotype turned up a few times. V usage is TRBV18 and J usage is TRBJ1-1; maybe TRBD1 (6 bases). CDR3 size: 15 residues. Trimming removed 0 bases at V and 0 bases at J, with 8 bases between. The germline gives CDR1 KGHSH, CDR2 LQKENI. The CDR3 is CASSPPRTVNTEAFF. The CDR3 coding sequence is TGTGCCAGCTCACCACCGAGGACAGTGAACACTGAAGCTTTCTTT.

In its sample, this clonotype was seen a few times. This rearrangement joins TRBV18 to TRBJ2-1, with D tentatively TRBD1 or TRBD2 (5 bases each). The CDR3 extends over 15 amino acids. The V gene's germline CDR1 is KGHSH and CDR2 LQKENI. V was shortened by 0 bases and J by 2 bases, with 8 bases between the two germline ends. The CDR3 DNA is TGTGCCAGCTCACCACCCGGGGCTCCCTACAATGAGCAGTTCTTC. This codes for CASSPPGAPYNEQFF. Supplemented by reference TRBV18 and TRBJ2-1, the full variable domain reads NAGVMQNPRHLVRRRGQEARLRCSPMKGHSHVYWYRQLPEEGLKFMVYLQKENIIDESGMPKERFSAEFPKEGPSILRIQQVVRGDSAAYFCASSPPGAPYNEQFFGPGTRLTVL.

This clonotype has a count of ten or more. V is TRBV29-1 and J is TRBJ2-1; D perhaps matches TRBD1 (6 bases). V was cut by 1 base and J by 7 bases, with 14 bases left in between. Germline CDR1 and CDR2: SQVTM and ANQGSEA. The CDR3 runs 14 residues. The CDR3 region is CSVEGRTGNNEQFF. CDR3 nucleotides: TGCAGCGTTGAAGGCAGAACAGGGAATAATGAGCAGTTCTTC.

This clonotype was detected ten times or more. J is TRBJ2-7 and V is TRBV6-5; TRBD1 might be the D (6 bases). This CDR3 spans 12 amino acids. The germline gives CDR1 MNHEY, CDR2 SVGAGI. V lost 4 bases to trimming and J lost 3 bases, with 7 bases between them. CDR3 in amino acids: CASSWDNYEQYF. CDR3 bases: TGTGCCAGCAGTTGGGACAACTACGAGCAGTACTTC.

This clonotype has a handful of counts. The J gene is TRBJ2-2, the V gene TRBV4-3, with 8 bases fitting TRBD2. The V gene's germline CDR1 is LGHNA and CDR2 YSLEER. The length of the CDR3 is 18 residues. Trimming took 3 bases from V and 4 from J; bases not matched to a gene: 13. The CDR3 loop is CASSQREERERVTGELFF. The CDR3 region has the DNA TGCGCCAGCAGCCAGCGGGAGGAGCGAGAGCGAGTCACCGGGGAGCTGTTTTTT.

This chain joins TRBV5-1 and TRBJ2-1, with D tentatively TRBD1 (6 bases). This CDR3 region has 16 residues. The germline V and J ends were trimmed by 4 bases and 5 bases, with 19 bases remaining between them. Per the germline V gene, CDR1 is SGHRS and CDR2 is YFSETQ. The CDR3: CASSPWVGAKDNEQFF. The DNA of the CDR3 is TGCGCCAGCAGCCCCTGGGTGGGGGCAAAGGACAATGAGCAGTTCTTC.